This TCR beta chain was sequenced in a study of blood T cell repertoires in COVID-19. The CDR3 runs 16 residues. Method: immunoSEQ multiplex PCR; TCRdb's copy keeps in-frame clones and lacks some. This table holds some 200,000 clones, approximately 84% found once. The sample consisted of peripheral blood. The sequence was collected from a woman between 50 and 59 years old with active or convalescent COVID-19. V gene TRBV21-1 combines with J gene TRBJ2-1; TRBD2 reflects the table's D call only, with no check against the DNA. TRBV21-1 has pseudogene status. This CDR3 is CASRLRGAYYDNEQFF. For the CDR3, the DNA is TGTGCCAGCAGACTGCGGGGTGCTTACTACGACAATGAGCAGTTCTTC.